The 3 T cell receptor beta chains presented below share a single source sample, sequenced in a study of blood T cells in healthy people across ages. A second PCR, run for roughly 7 to 12 cycles, used a sample-barcoded 5' primer plus a J-beta primer mix. TCRdb passed the 5' RACE reads through MiXCR, listing each CDR3 protein once. The sample lists about 640,000 distinct CDR3 sequences, 25% to 35% occurring once. What was sequenced was blood. These receptors were taken from an elderly woman in good health.

This clonotype was counted many times. The junction does not match germline at one end; this may be a read error. The gene calls are TRBV5-1 and TRBJ1-1; possible D gene TRBD1, 5 bases. The CDR3 totals 14 residues. The V gene's germline CDR1 is SGHRS and CDR2 YFSETQ. CDR3 residues: CASSLEGRNTEAFF. The CDR3 DNA reads TGTGCCAGCAGTTTGGAGGGGAGGAACACTGAAGCTTTCTTT.

This clonotype occurred many times. A single base separates this from a much larger clone, so it may be a read error. This chain connects TRBV7-7 to TRBJ2-5; TRBD1 aligns across 9 bases. This CDR3 region has 17 residues. Losses at the gene ends were 2 bases for V and 11 bases for J; bases not matched to a gene: 18. In germline, CDR1 is SSHAT, CDR2 FNYEAQ (reference sequence). Here the CDR3 reads CASSLQPGTGKGNEQYF. Here the CDR3 DNA reads TGTGCCAGCAGCTTACAGCCTGGGACAGGGAAGGGTAATGAGCAGTACTTC.

The chain couples TRBV5-1 to TRBJ2-6; 15 bases align to TRBD2. The CDR3 totals 20 residues. In germline, CDR1 is SGHRS, CDR2 YFSETQ. With V trimmed by 4 bases and J by 0 bases, 8 bases remained unmatched. The CDR3 region has the DNA TGCGCCAGCAGCGCGGGACTAGCGGGGGGTCTATTCTCTGGGGCCAACGTCCTGACTTTC. It specifies CASSAGLAGGLFSGANVLTF.